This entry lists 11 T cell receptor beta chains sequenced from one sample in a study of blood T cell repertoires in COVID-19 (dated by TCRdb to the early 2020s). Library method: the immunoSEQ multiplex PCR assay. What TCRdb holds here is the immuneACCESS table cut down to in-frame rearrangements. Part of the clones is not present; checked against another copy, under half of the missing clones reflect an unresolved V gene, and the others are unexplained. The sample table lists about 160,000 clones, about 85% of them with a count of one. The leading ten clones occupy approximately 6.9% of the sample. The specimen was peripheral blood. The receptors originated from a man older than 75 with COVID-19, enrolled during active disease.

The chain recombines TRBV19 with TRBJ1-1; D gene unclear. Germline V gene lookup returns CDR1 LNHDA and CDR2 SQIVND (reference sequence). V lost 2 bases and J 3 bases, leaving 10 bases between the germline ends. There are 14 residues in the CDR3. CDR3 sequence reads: CASSISHRDTEAFF. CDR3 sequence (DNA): TGTGCCAGTAGTATATCCCACCGGGACACTGAAGCTTTCTTT.

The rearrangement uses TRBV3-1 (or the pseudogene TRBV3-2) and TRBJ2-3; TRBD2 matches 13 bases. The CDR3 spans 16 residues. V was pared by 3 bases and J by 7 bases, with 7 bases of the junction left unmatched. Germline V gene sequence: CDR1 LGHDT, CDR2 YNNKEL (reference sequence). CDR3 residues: CASSQKLAGGPHTQYF. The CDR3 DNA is TGTGCCAGCAGCCAGAAACTAGCGGGGGGGCCTCATACGCAGTATTTT.

The CDR3 protein is CASSRGLGQETQYF. For the CDR3, the DNA is TGTGCCAGCAGCCGCGGACTAGGCCAAGAGACCCAGTACTTC. The gene calls are TRBV3-1 (or the pseudogene TRBV3-2) and TRBJ2-5; TRBD2 aligns across 7 bases. The CDR3 has 14 amino acids. CDR1 is LGHDT and CDR2 is YNNKEL in the germline V gene (reference sequence). The V and J ends lost 4 bases and 1 base, in that order; junction bases with no gene match: 3.

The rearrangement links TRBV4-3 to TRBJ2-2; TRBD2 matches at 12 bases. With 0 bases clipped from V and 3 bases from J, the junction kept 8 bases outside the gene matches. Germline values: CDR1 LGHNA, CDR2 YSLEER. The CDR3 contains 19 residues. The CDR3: CASSQDPPTSGGYTGELFF. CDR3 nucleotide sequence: TGCGCCAGCAGCCAAGATCCTCCGACTAGCGGGGGCTACACCGGGGAGCTGTTTTTT.

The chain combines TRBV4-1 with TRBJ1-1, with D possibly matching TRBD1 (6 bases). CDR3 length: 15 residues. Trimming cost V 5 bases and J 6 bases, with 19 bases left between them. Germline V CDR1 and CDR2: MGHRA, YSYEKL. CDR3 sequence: CASSSRDILAAEAFF. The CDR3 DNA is TGCGCCAGCAGCTCCCGGGACATTCTTGCGGCTGAAGCTTTCTTT.

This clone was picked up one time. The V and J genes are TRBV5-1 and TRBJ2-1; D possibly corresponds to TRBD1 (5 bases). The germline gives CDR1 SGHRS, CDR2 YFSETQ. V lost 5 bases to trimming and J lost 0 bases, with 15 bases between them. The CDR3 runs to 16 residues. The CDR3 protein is CASSLGATSSYNEQFF. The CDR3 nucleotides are TGCGCCAGCAGTCTTGGGGCGACTTCCTCCTACAATGAGCAGTTCTTC.

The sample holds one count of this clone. Here the CDR3 reads CASSYTGQRNEKLFF. Written as DNA, the CDR3 is TGTGCCAGCAGTTACACGGGACAGCGGAATGAAAAACTGTTTTTT. This rearrangement joins TRBV6-5 to TRBJ1-4; 7 bases fit TRBD1. V shed 2 bases and J 5 bases; nucleotides not matched to a gene: 5. The CDR3 runs 15 residues. Germline CDR1 is MNHEY and CDR2 is SVGAGI.

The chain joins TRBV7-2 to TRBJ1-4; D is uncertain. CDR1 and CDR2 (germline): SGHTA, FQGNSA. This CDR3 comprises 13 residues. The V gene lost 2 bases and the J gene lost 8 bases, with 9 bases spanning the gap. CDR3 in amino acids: CASSLTWAEKLFF. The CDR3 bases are TGTGCCAGCAGCTTAACGTGGGCGGAAAAACTGTTTTTT.

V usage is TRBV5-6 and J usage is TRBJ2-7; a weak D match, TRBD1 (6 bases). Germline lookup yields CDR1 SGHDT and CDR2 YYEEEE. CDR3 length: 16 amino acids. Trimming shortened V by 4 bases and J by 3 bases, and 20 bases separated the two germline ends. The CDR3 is CASSPGQPPTLYEQYF. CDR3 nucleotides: TGTGCCAGCAGCCCTGGACAGCCCCCAACTCTCTACGAGCAGTACTTC.

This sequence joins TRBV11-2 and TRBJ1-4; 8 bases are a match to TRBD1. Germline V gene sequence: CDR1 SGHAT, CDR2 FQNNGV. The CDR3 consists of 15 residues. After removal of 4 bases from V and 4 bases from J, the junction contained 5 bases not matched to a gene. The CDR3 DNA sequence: TGTGCCAGCAGCTGGGGACAGGAATTTAATGAAAAACTGTTTTTT. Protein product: CASSWGQEFNEKLFF.

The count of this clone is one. CDR3 loop: CASSQDSSGNTIYF. As DNA, the CDR3 is TGTGCCAGCAGCCAAGATAGCTCTGGAAACACCATATATTTT. The V call is TRBV4-2, the J call TRBJ1-3, with D uncertain. This CDR3 region has 14 residues. Germline V gene lookup returns CDR1 LGHNA and CDR2 YNFKEQ. The V and J ends lost 0 bases and 0 bases respectively, with 3 bases between them.